The sequence of this TCR beta chain was determined in a study of T cell responses to AZD1222 COVID-19 vaccine (dated by TCRdb to the early 2020s). Regarding the research as a whole: TCR sequencing was performed for about 250 trial participants, of whom 200 to 210 were given two doses of AZD1222 and 26 were given two doses of MenACWY control vaccine. Trial participants were enrolled into age subgroups of 18-55, 56-69 and 70-plus years, which contained around 150, 28 and 57 TCR-sequenced participants, respectively. On the study overall, not on this receptor specifically: In the small 56-69-year group, the increase in depth fell short of significance, most likely because of low power. Epitopes outside the regions mutated in the B.1.351 and B.1.1.7 variants were reportedly recognized by nearly half of the unique spike-specific TCRs. After two AZD1222 doses, both the breadth and the depth of spike-specific TCRs were significantly higher than at day 0 and than in MenACWY recipients. Because no day 14 peak-response samples were available, the repertoires could be characterized only after the peak T cell response. CD4 TCRs associated with the vaccine covered the entire spike protein, and the dominant responses were in regions 160-218 and 743-854. Conclusions about previously exposed vaccinees are limited because only a handful of AZD1222 recipients were SARS-CoV-2 seropositive at baseline. Participants were mostly white British and included more females than males, and it was suggested by the authors that clonal diversity may have been underestimated.

The germline V gene specifies MDHEN as CDR1 and SYDVKM as CDR2. Spanning cysteine to phenylalanine, the CDR3 consists of 14 amino acids. CDR3 DNA is the only sequence kept; it has 42 bases, read in frame from the first base. The germline V end is reduced by 9 bases and the J end by 4 bases; junction bases left unmatched: 9. According to the study, the label for this sample's time point signals: about 28 days (+/-7) after the second vaccine dose. Because spike-specific TCR depth and breadth did not differ between the two schedules, AZD1222 recipients who got a second dose at roughly 4 weeks were pooled with those who got a second dose at roughly 12 weeks. Vaccinee samples came from UK trials COV001 and COV002, including a single-blind randomized controlled phase 2/3 trial of AZD1222 (ChAdOx1 nCoV-19) in healthy adults. For TCRbeta chain sequencing, PBMC samples from trial participants were taken at day 0 and at day 28 after the second dose.

For this clone: The antigen it binds to is not known. The record has no base qualities; no much larger clone is one base away.

The CDR3 regions of human TCRbeta chains were analyzed by immunosequencing. The study's own analysis went as follows. TCRs in the repertoires were matched against a reference library of SARS-CoV-2-specific TCRs that had been generated with the MIRA antigen-specificity platform. Breadth was defined as the fraction of unique TCRs that were SARS-CoV-2-associated. Depth was defined as the fraction of total T cells that were SARS-CoV-2-associated. Using the MIRA data, each spike-specific TCR was assigned both to the spike region to which the TCR was reactive and to a CD4 or CD8 class. Log10-transformed breadth and depth values were compared by one-way ANOVA with Sidak's multiple comparisons tests. TCRdb provides this immuneACCESS table in a form limited to in-frame rearrangements. Some clones are lacking; in checked studies, under half of them reflect an unresolved V gene, and why the rest are absent is not known. V and J calls and clone size are as listed in that table; D and trimming were resolved from the DNA. This sample has approximately 150,000 clones in its table, and roughly 84% of those were observed once. Of the sample, 5% to 5.5% is held by the ten largest clones.

Source: peripheral blood, taken 28 days after the second AZD1222 dose. The sequence joins TRBV28 to TRBJ1-3; 7 central nucleotides agree with TRBD1. The receptor comes from an adult who received the AZD1222 COVID-19 vaccine. The bases are TGTGCCAGTTACACAGGGGTTGCAGGAAACACCATATATTTT. Its protein reads: CASYTGVAGNTIYF.